The 7 T cell receptor beta chains below were found in one sample sequenced in a study of beta chain features in type 1 diabetes. All of the isolated RNA was reverse transcribed, so expressed TCRB transcripts were sequenced. Sequenced by immunoSEQ multiplex PCR; TCRdb stores in-frame clones only, minus some. The sample yields some 150,000 clones, about 9.7% seen once. The sample comprised central memory CD4+ T cells from blood. Every receptor here comes from a woman between 40 and 55 years old in good health.

The rearrangement links TRBV15 to TRBJ2-1, with D possibly matching TRBD2 (6 bases). V gave up 5 bases and J gave up 2 bases, with 10 bases separating them. The CDR3 totals 14 residues. Germline loops: CDR1 LNHNV, CDR2 YYDKDF (reference sequence). DNA of the CDR3: TGTGCCACCAGCGTTGGAGGGGCCTACAATGAGCAGTTCTTC. Translation: CATSVGGAYNEQFF.

The chain carries TRBV10-3 and TRBJ1-2; 7 bases align to TRBD1. Germline CDR1 and CDR2: ENHRY and SYGVKD. The CDR3 is 14 amino acids. Germline trimming cut 6 bases from V and 8 bases from J; bases unmatched to any gene: 12. The CDR3 loop reads CAIRGDSGFGGYTF. The CDR3 DNA follows: TGTGCCATCAGGGGGGACAGTGGCTTTGGAGGCTACACCTTC.

The genes are TRBV2 and TRBJ1-6; D is unresolved. The ends were cut back, 8 bases at V and 5 bases at J, with 10 bases in the middle. In germline, CDR1 is SNHLY, CDR2 FYNNEI. This CDR3 region has 13 residues. In DNA form, the CDR3 reads TGTGCCAGCTACGGAGCCAATAATTCACCCCTCCACTTT. Encoded protein: CASYGANNSPLHF.

J is TRBJ1-1 and V is TRBV27, with TRBD1 identical over 7 bases. The CDR3 consists of 19 residues. With V trimmed by 0 bases and J by 0 bases, 13 bases remained unmatched. Germline assignment: CDR1 MNHEY and CDR2 SMNVEV (reference sequence). CDR3 residues: CASSLSGVGRGDMNTEAFF. The CDR3 DNA reads TGTGCCAGCAGTTTATCAGGGGTGGGCAGGGGGGACATGAACACTGAAGCTTTCTTT.

This clone was counted between two and nine times. The chain is built from TRBV7-7 and TRBJ2-1; 8 bases line up with TRBD2. Germline-derived CDR1 and CDR2 are SSHAT and FNYEAQ (reference sequence). Trimming at V came to 4 bases and at J to 9 bases, leaving 8 bases not matched to a gene. This CDR3 contains 14 residues. The CDR3 nucleotides read TGTGCCAGCAGCTCGTCCGGGACTAGTGTTGAGCAGTTCTTC. Its protein is CASSSSGTSVEQFF.

This clone has more than one count but fewer than ten. The chain links TRBV4-2 to TRBJ2-1, with 7 nucleotides matching TRBD2. The trim removed 0 bases at V and 5 bases at J, leaving 10 bases unmatched. In germline, CDR1 is LGHNA, CDR2 YNFKEQ. The CDR3 spans 17 residues. The CDR3 here is CASSQDGAGVLNNEQFF. The CDR3 DNA reads as TGTGCCAGCAGCCAAGATGGGGCGGGGGTGCTTAACAATGAGCAGTTCTTC.

This clone was observed a few times. A read error may explain this, as a much larger clone is one base away. CDR3 sequence reads: CASSLSSYEQYF. DNA for the CDR3: TGTGCCAGCAGCCTCAGCTCCTACGAGCAGTACTTC. The rearrangement uses TRBV7-9 and TRBJ2-7; the D is unclear. Germline-derived CDR1 and CDR2 are SEHNR and FQNEAQ (reference sequence). The CDR3 spans 12 residues. V lost 5 bases and J lost 0, with 5 bases in between.